One sample yielded the 10 T cell receptor beta chains listed below, sequenced in a study of cytomegalovirus exposure and HLA in healthy donors. TCRdb's copy holds only in-frame clones and misses some; the assay was immunoSEQ multiplex PCR. The data hold a few hundred thousand clones, with just over 90% observed a single time. The sequencing sample was made of PBMCs. The receptors come from a woman younger than 35 in good health and CMV-seronegative.

The CDR3: CASSPRQGAEKLFF. The DNA of the CDR3 is TGTGCCAGCAGTCCGAGACAGGGAGCAGAAAAACTGTTTTTT. J is TRBJ1-4 and V is TRBV28; 7 bases are shared with TRBD1. From germline, CDR1 is MDHEN and CDR2 SYDVKM. The CDR3 is 14 residues long. The V and J ends lost 5 bases and 8 bases, in that order; junction bases with no gene match: 8.

The V call is TRBV5-4, the J call TRBJ2-1, with TRBD2 as a possible D gene (5 bases). Looked up from germline, CDR1 is SGHNT and CDR2 is YYREEE (reference sequence). CDR3 length: 15 residues. The V gene lost 4 bases and the J gene lost 10 bases, with 21 bases spanning the gap. The CDR3 loop reads CASSVERLFSREQFF. For the CDR3, the DNA is TGTGCCAGCAGCGTAGAAAGACTATTTTCTAGGGAGCAGTTCTTC.

The V call is TRBV5-4, the J call TRBJ2-1; 8 bases line up with TRBD2. Germline trimming cut 0 bases from V and 7 bases from J; bases unmatched to any gene: 9. This CDR3 spans 16 amino acids. CDR1 and CDR2 from the germline V gene are SGHNT and YYREEE (reference sequence). The CDR3 region has the DNA TGTGCCAGCAGCTTGGGACGGGAGGGCCCTCGAAATGAGCAGTTCTTC. It encodes CASSLGREGPRNEQFF.

V usage is TRBV9 and J usage is TRBJ2-3, with 9 nucleotides matching TRBD1. CDR3 size: 15 residues. CDR1 is SGDLS and CDR2 is YYNGEE in the germline V gene. J was trimmed by 2 bases and V by 4 bases; bases with no gene match: 5. The CDR3 DNA sequence: TGTGCCAGCAGCTCCCGGGACAGGGACACAGATACGCAGTATTTT. It translates to CASSSRDRDTDTQYF. The full variable domain, rest sourced from reference TRBV9 and TRBJ2-3, is DSGVTQTPKHLITATGQRVTLRCSPRSGDLSVYWYQQSLDQGLQFLIQYYNGEERAKGNILERFSAQQFPDLHSELNLSSLELGDSALYFCASSSRDRDTDTQYFGPGTRLTVL.

To note about this clone: Compared with germline, one end of the junction differs, possibly owing to a read error. This chain uses TRBV29-1 with TRBJ1-2; TRBD1 aligns across 9 bases. CDR3 length: 15 residues. Per germline, CDR1 SQVTM and CDR2 ANQGSEA. The CDR3 region is CSLEGRTTGGIGYTF. The CDR3 DNA follows: TGCAGCCTTGAAGGCCGAACTACAGGGGGCATTGGCTACACCTTC.

The gene calls are TRBV13 and TRBJ1-6, with TRBD1 matching over 9 bases. V gave up 4 bases and J gave up 9 bases; unmatched junction bases: 7. Looked up from germline, CDR1 is PRHDT and CDR2 is FYEKMQ (reference sequence). The CDR3 is 15 residues long. CDR3 DNA: TGTGCCAGCAGCTCATCCGGGACAGGGCCTTCACCCCTCCACTTT. Protein: CASSSSGTGPSPLHF. Together with reference TRBV13 and TRBJ1-6, the CDR3 gives the full variable domain: AAGVIQSPRHLIKEKRETATLKCYPIPRHDTVYWYQQGPGQDPQFLISFYEKMQSDKGSIPDRFSAQQFSDYHSELNMSSLELGDSALYFCASSSSGTGPSPLHFGNGTRLTVT.

V usage is TRBV27 and J usage is TRBJ1-1; D remains ambiguous. The CDR3 extends over 15 amino acids. Germline loops: CDR1 MNHEY, CDR2 SMNVEV (reference sequence). V was clipped by 5 bases and J by 0 bases, with 13 bases between them. CDR3 nucleotides: TGTGCCAGCAGTCAACACAGAGAACTGAACACTGAAGCTTTCTTT. The encoded protein is CASSQHRELNTEAFF.

The V and J genes are TRBV4-2 and TRBJ1-2; TRBD1 aligns across 11 bases. Trimming took 4 bases from V and 4 from J; bases not matched to a gene: 8. The germline gives CDR1 LGHNA, CDR2 YNFKEQ. The CDR3 consists of 16 residues. CDR3 DNA sequence: TGTGCCAGCAGCCTCGAGCCGGGACAGGGGGTCTATGGCTACACCTTC. This codes for CASSLEPGQGVYGYTF.

The V call is TRBV18, the J call TRBJ2-3; D might be TRBD2 (5 bases). This CDR3 has 18 residues. Between the trimmed V and J ends, which lost 6 bases and 0 bases, there was a span of 22 bases. Germline-derived CDR1 and CDR2 are KGHSH and LQKENI. The CDR3 bases are TGTGCCAGCTCTCTCAGGCCTGTAAGCGGATCTAGCACAGATACGCAGTATTTT. Amino acids: CASSLRPVSGSSTDTQYF. Drawing the rest from reference TRBV18 and TRBJ2-3, the complete variable domain is NAGVMQNPRHLVRRRGQEARLRCSPMKGHSHVYWYRQLPEEGLKFMVYLQKENIIDESGMPKERFSAEFPKEGPSILRIQQVVRGDSAAYFCASSLRPVSGSSTDTQYFGPGTRLTVL.

The chain combines TRBV28 with TRBJ2-7, with 12 positions matching TRBD2. The CDR3 spans 17 residues. Germline V lookup: CDR1 MDHEN, CDR2 SYDVKM. V was clipped by 5 bases and J by 3 bases; unmatched bases: 11. The CDR3 region has the DNA TGTGCCAGCAGTCTAATCCCGCGGACTAGCGGGAACTACGAGCAGTACTTC. It specifies CASSLIPRTSGNYEQYF.